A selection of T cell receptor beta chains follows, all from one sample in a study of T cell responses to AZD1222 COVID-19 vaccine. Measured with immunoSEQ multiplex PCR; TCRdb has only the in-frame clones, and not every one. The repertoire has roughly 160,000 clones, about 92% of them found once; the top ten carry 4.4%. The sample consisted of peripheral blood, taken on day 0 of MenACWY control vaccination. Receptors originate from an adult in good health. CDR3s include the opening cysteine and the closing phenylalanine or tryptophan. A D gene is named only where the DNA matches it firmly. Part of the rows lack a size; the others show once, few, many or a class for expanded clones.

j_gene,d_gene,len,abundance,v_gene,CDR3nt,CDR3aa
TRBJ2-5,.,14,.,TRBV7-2,TGTGCCAGCAGCTTGGACCTTGGAGTGGAGACCCAGTACTTC,CASSLDLGVETQYF
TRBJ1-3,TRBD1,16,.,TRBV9,TGTGCCAGCAGCGTTACAGGGGGCTGGGCTGGAAACACCATATATTTT,CASSVTGGWAGNTIYF
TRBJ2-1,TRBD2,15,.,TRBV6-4,TGTGCCAGCAGGGGACTAGCGGGAGATATAGGTGAGCAGTTCTTC,CASRGLAGDIGEQFF
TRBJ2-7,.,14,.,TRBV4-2,TGTGCCAGCAGCGAAGAATCTAACCCCTACGAGCAGTACTTC,CASSEESNPYEQYF
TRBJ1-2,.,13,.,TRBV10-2,TGCGCCAGCAAGGGGGGGTCAGGATATGGCTACACCTTC,CASKGGSGYGYTF
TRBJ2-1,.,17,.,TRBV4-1,TGCGCCAGCAGCCACTCCATAGCGAGGAGCTCCTACAATGAGCAGTTCTTC,CASSHSIARSSYNEQFF
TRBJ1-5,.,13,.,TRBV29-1,TGCAGCGTCGAAATGAGCGGGGATCAGCCCCAGCATTTT,CSVEMSGDQPQHF
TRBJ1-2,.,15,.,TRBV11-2,TGTGCCAGCAGCTTAGTTCTGACAGCAAACTATGGCTACACCTTC,CASSLVLTANYGYTF
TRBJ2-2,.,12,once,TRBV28,TGTGCCAGTCGCGGCCCCGCCGGGGAGCTGTTTTTT,CASRGPAGELFF
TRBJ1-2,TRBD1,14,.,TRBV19,TGTGCCAGTAGCCCGGGACAGGGGTACTATGGCTACACCTTC,CASSPGQGYYGYTF
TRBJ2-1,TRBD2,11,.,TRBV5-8,TGTGCCAGCGGCCAGCGGGGGGAGCAGTTCTTC,CASGQRGEQFF
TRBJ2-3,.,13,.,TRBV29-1,TGCAGCGTTGTTGCCTTTGTTGGCGGTACGCAGTATTTT,CSVVAFVGGTQYF
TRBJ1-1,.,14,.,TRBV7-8,TGTGCCAGCAGCCCCAGGCCTCTGAACACTGAAGCTTTCTTT,CASSPRPLNTEAFF
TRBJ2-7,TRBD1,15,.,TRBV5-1,TGCGCCAGCAGCCTCTCCGGGACAGGGAATTACGAGCAGTACTTC,CASSLSGTGNYEQYF
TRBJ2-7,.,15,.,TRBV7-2,TGTGCCAGCAGCTTAGGGTCGGGTAGCTCCTACGAGCAGTACTTC,CASSLGSGSSYEQYF
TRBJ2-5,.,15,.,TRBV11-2,TGTGCCAGCAGCCCGGCGGGACGGAAGGTAGAGACCCAGTACTTC,CASSPAGRKVETQYF
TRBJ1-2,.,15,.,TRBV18,TGTGCCAGCTCGCCTTTGCGCGGGATCACGAATGGCTACACCTTC,CASSPLRGITNGYTF
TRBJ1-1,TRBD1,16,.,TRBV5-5,TGTGCCAGCAGCCAAGGGCCGGGACAGTTTAACACTGAAGCTTTCTTT,CASSQGPGQFNTEAFF
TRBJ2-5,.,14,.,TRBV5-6,TGTGCCAGCAGCCCGAAAGGGCGTTGGGAGACCCAGTACTTC,CASSPKGRWETQYF
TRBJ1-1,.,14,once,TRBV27,TGTGCCAGCGGACGGGGCCGCATGAACACTGAAGCTTTCTTT,CASGRGRMNTEAFF
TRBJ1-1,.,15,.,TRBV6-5,TGTGCCAGCAGTCCATCCCAGGGTGGTTATACTGAAGCTTTCTTT,CASSPSQGGYTEAFF
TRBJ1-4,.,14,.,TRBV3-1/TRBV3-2,TGTGCCAGCAGCCGCAAGGGGCTTGAAGAAAAACTGTTTTTT,CASSRKGLEEKLFF
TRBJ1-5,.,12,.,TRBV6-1,TGTGCCAGCAGTGAATTCGCCCAGCCCCAGCATTTT,CASSEFAQPQHF
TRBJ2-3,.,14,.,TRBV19,TGTGCCAGTCAGGCTTTAGGAGGCGCAGATACGCAGTATTTT,CASQALGGADTQYF
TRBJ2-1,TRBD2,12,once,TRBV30,TGTGCCTGGAGTCGGGGGGGTCATGAGCAGTTCTTC,CAWSRGGHEQFF
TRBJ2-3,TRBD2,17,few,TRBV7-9,TGTGCCAGCAGCCCCCGGGAGGGGCTAGCGGCGCTGGATACGCAGTATTTT,CASSPREGLAALDTQYF
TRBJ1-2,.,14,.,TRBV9,TGTGCCAGCAGCGCCCCTAGGGGCCGCTATGGCTACACCTTC,CASSAPRGRYGYTF
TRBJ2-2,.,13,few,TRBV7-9,TGTGCCAGCAGAGCCACGGGAGCCGGGGAGCTGTTTTTT,CASRATGAGELFF
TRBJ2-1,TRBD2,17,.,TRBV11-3,TGTGCCAGCAGCTTAAGGTTGGCGGGAGTGAGTTACAATGAGCAGTTCTTC,CASSLRLAGVSYNEQFF
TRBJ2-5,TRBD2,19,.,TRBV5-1,TGCGCCAGCAGCTTGGCCACTAGGGGCCTAGCGGCCCAACAAGAGACCCAGTACTTC,CASSLATRGLAAQQETQYF
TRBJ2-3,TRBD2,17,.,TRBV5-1,TGCGCCAGCAGCCCGGGACTAGCGGGAACTAGCACAGATACGCAGTATTTT,CASSPGLAGTSTDTQYF
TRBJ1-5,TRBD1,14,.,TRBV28,TGTGCCAGCAGTTCTACGACAGGGCTAAGCCCCCAGCATTTT,CASSSTTGLSPQHF
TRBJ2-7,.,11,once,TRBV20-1,TGCAGTGTACAAAGGGAAAACGAGCAGTACTTC,CSVQRENEQYF
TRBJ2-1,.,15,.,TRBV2,TGTGCCAGCAGTGAAAACCAGCAGCTACGCAATGAGCAGTTCTTC,CASSENQQLRNEQFF
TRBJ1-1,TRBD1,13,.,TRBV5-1,TGCGCCAGCAGGATTGACAGGGACACTGAAGCTTTCTTT,CASRIDRDTEAFF
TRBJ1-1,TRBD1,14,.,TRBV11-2,TGTGCCAGCAGCTTAGATACAGGGGGCAGGGAAGCTTTCTTT,CASSLDTGGREAFF
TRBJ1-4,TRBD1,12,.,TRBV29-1,TGCAGCGCGGGACAGGGGAATGAAAAACTGTTTTTT,CSAGQGNEKLFF
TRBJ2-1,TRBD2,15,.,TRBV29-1,TGCAGCGCCAGATCAAGGACTAGCGGGGGTAATGAGCAGTTCTTC,CSARSRTSGGNEQFF
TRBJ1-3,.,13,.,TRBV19,TGTGCCAGTAGTATGGTCTCTGGAAACACCATATATTTT,CASSMVSGNTIYF
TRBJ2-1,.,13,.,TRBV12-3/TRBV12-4,TGTGCCAGCAGTTTCCGTCCCAACAATGGGCAGTTCTTC,CASSFRPNNGQFF
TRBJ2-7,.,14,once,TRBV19,TGTGCCAGTACTCCGGACAGAAACTCCTACGAGCAGTACTTC,CASTPDRNSYEQYF
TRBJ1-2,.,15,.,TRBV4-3,TGCGCCAGCAGCCAAGGTGGCCTTGCTAACTATGGCTACACCTTC,CASSQGGLANYGYTF
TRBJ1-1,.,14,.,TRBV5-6,TGTGCCAGCAGCTTGTTATTAGGGAGTCCTGAAGCTTTCTTT,CASSLLLGSPEAFF
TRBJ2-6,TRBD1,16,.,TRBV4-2,TGTGCCAGCAGCCAGGGACAGGGGGTCGGGGCCAACGTCCTGACTTTC,CASSQGQGVGANVLTF
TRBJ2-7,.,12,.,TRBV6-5,TGTGCCAGCACACAGGGCGCCTACGAGCAGTACTTC,CASTQGAYEQYF
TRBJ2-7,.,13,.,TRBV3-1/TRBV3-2,TGTGCCAGCAGCCTGAGGACTGCCCACGAGCAGTACTTC,CASSLRTAHEQYF
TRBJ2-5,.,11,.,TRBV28,TGTGCCAGCGCGCTGGGGGAGACCCAGTACTTC,CASALGETQYF
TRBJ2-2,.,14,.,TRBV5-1,TGCGCCAGCAGCAGCCAGGTGAACACCGGGGAGCTGTTTTTT,CASSSQVNTGELFF
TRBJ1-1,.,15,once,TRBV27,TGTGCCAGCAGTTCCTCCGGGACGAAGAACACTGAAGCTTTCTTT,CASSSSGTKNTEAFF
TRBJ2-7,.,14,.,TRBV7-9,TGTGCCAGCAGCTTACGAGCGACGCGCGACGAGCAGTACTTC,CASSLRATRDEQYF
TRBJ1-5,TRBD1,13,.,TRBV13,TGTGCCAGCAGCTTCGATAGACAGGGGCCCCAGCATTTT,CASSFDRQGPQHF
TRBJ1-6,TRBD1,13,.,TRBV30,TGTGCCTCCAGGGGAGGGGGCAATTCACCCCTCCACTTT,CASRGGGNSPLHF
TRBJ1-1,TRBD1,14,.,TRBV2,TGTGCCAGCAGGGGAACAGGGGTGAACACTGAAGCTTTCTTT,CASRGTGVNTEAFF
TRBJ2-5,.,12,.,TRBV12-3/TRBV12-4,TGTGCCAGCAGTCCCCTAGTAGGATCCCGGAACTTC,CASSPLVGSRNF